A selection of T cell receptor beta chains follows, all from one sample in a study of molecular identifiers for immune sequencing clone quantification. MiXCR, applied by TCRdb to the PCR reads, yields one record per CDR3 protein. The data show over 55,000 distinct CDR3 sequences, with around a sixth seen just once and approximately 1.5% held by the top ten. Sample: naive CD8+ T cells from blood, with Jurkat cell RNA spiked in. These receptors all come from a human donor in good health. Some libraries in this study had Jurkat cell RNA spiked in. Both conserved end residues are trimmed from each CDR3. Fields, in order: CDR3 length, V gene, J gene, CDR3 protein.

len: 10; v_gene: TRBV27; j_gene: TRBJ1-1; CDR3aa: ASSPGSYGEF
len: 12; v_gene: TRBV14; j_gene: TRBJ1-1; CDR3aa: ASSQYDGDTEAL
len: 12; v_gene: TRBV7-9; j_gene: TRBJ1-1; CDR3aa: ASSSGLQNTEAF
len: 12; v_gene: TRBV12-3/TRBV12-4; j_gene: TRBJ2-1; CDR3aa: ASSFWKENNEQF
len: 15; v_gene: TRBV15; j_gene: TRBJ2-2; CDR3aa: ATSRDGMAADTGELF
len: 15; v_gene: TRBV5-5; j_gene: TRBJ2-7; CDR3aa: ASSSVPGLADLYEQY
len: 12; v_gene: TRBV6-1; j_gene: TRBJ2-3; CDR3aa: ASSDPGGTDTQY
len: 12; v_gene: TRBV19; j_gene: TRBJ1-1; CDR3aa: ASSPTGGYTEAF
len: 14; v_gene: TRBV19; j_gene: TRBJ2-1; CDR3aa: ASSKEVLGVHDEQF
len: 13; v_gene: TRBV2; j_gene: TRBJ2-1; CDR3aa: ASSEAGRDYNEQF
len: 13; v_gene: TRBV7-9; j_gene: TRBJ2-7; CDR3aa: ASSEPTGAAYEQY
len: 13; v_gene: TRBV7-8; j_gene: TRBJ2-5; CDR3aa: ASIPGTGSGQTQY
len: 12; v_gene: TRBV11-2; j_gene: TRBJ1-3; CDR3aa: ASSLIPATDTIY
len: 14; v_gene: TRBV28; j_gene: TRBJ2-3; CDR3aa: ASSTGLAGWTDTQY
len: 12; v_gene: TRBV11-3; j_gene: TRBJ2-1; CDR3aa: ASSYGPTYNEQF
len: 10; v_gene: TRBV6-2/TRBV6-3; j_gene: TRBJ2-3; CDR3aa: ASSYLADTQY
len: 13; v_gene: TRBV18; j_gene: TRBJ1-4; CDR3aa: ASSPPTLTNEKLF
len: 14; v_gene: TRBV11-2; j_gene: TRBJ2-2; CDR3aa: ASSNGLAGVRTELF
len: 13; v_gene: TRBV7-9; j_gene: TRBJ2-7; CDR3aa: ASSLGGTGDYEQY
len: 12; v_gene: TRBV9; j_gene: TRBJ2-1; CDR3aa: ASSVVGGRNEQF
len: 11; v_gene: TRBV2; j_gene: TRBJ1-4; CDR3aa: ASTGGTNEKLF
len: 12; v_gene: TRBV7-2; j_gene: TRBJ1-5; CDR3aa: ASSQGAPGKAQH